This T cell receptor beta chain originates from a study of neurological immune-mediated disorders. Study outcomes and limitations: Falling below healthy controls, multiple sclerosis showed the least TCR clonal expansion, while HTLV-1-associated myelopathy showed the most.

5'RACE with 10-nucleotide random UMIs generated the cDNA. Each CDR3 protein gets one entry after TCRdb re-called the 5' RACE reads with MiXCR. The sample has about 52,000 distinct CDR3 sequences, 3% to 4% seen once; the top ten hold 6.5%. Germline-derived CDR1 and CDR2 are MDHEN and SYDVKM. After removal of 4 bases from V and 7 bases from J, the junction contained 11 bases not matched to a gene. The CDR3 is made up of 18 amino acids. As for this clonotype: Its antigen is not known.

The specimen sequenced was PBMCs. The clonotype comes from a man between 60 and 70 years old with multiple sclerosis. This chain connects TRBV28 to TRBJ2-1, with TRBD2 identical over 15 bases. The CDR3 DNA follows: TGTGCCAGCAGTTCCGTGGGGACTAGCGGGAGGAAATGGAATGAGCAGTTCTTC. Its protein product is CASSSVGTSGRKWNEQFF. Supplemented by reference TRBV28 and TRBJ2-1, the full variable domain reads DVKVTQSSRYLVKRTGEKVFLECVQDMDHENMFWYRQDPGLGLRLIYFSYDVKMKEKGDIPEGYSVSREKKERFSLILESASTNQTSMYLCASSSVGTSGRKWNEQFFGPGTRLTVL.